The 31 T cell receptor beta chains below were found in one sample sequenced in a study of blood T cell repertoires in COVID-19. Libraries were prepared by immunoSEQ multiplex PCR; TCRdb keeps only in-frame clonotypes and omits some of them. The sample includes some 41,000 clones, about 90% of them seen just once. Material: peripheral blood. These TCRs come from a woman between 25 and 40 years old in a cohort sampled during active COVID-19.

The chain links TRBV7-3 to TRBJ1-2; D unresolved. The V gene lost 5 bases and the J gene lost 8 bases, with 15 bases spanning the gap. There are 13 residues in the CDR3. Germline V gives CDR1 SGHTA, CDR2 FQGTGA. The CDR3 is CASSPAGLGGYTF. The CDR3 DNA sequence: TGTGCCAGCAGCCCGGCGGGATTGGGGGGCTACACCTTC.

J is TRBJ2-7 and V is TRBV6-6; perhaps TRBD2 as D (6 bases). Germline V gene data show CDR1 as MNHNY and CDR2 as SVGAGI (reference sequence). The CDR3 is made up of 13 amino acids. Trimming took 6 bases from V and 2 from J, leaving 11 bases between them. CDR3 sequence reads: CASSLASPYEQYF. The DNA of the CDR3 is TGTGCCAGCAGCCTAGCGTCCCCCTACGAGCAGTACTTC.

The chain is built from TRBV2 and TRBJ1-4; the D gene is possibly TRBD1 (5 bases). The CDR3 covers 15 residues. The germline V gene encodes CDR1 SNHLY and CDR2 FYNNEI. V lost 3 bases and J lost 2, with 10 bases in between. The CDR3 nucleotides read TGTGCCAGCAGTGAGCAGGGACTTACTAATGAAAAACTGTTTTTT. Protein sequence: CASSEQGLTNEKLFF. Looking up the rest from reference TRBV2 and TRBJ1-4 gives the full variable domain: EPEVTQTPSHQVTQMGQEVILRCVPISNHLYFYWYRQILGQKVEFLVSFYNNEISEKSEIFDDQFSVERPDGSNFTLKIRSTKLEDSAMYFCASSEQGLTNEKLFFGSGTQLSVL.

The chain has TRBV2 and TRBJ2-6, with 8 bases identical to TRBD1. The CDR3 runs 18 residues. With V trimmed by 5 bases and J by 4 bases, 13 bases remained unmatched. Germline values: CDR1 SNHLY, CDR2 FYNNEI. The CDR3 reads CASSTDRVKTGGANVLTF. CDR3 coding DNA: TGTGCCAGCAGTACGGACAGGGTCAAAACAGGAGGGGCCAACGTCCTGACTTTC.

The rearrangement links TRBV7-9 to TRBJ2-7; 7 nucleotides match TRBD1. This CDR3 spans 14 amino acids. The V and J ends lost 9 bases and 5 bases, in that order; junction bases with no gene match: 13. Germline V lookup: CDR1 SEHNR, CDR2 FQNEAQ (reference sequence). The CDR3 loop reads CASSRDSPEDEQYF. As DNA, the CDR3 is TGTGCCAGTTCCCGGGACAGCCCTGAGGACGAGCAGTACTTC.

DNA for the CDR3: TGTGCCAGCAGTCCCCTACCTTCAGCGGAAAGCTCCTACGAGCAGTACTTC. Protein: CASSPLPSAESSYEQYF. The rearrangement links TRBV27 to TRBJ2-7; tentatively, D is TRBD2 (5 bases). V was clipped by 5 bases and J by 0 bases, with 20 bases between them. CDR3 size: 17 residues. Germline CDR1 and CDR2: MNHEY and SMNVEV (reference sequence).

This rearrangement joins TRBV24-1 to TRBJ2-3; D call uncertain. Germline-derived CDR1 and CDR2 are KGHDR and SFDVKD. V lost 5 bases and J lost 2, with 10 bases in between. The CDR3 sequence is 14 residues long. CDR3 region: CATSAWQYTDTQYF. The CDR3 DNA sequence: TGTGCCACCAGTGCTTGGCAGTACACAGATACGCAGTATTTT.

V usage is TRBV24-1 and J usage is TRBJ1-1, with D perhaps TRBD1 (6 bases). Germline CDR1 reads KGHDR; CDR2 reads SFDVKD. This CDR3 is built from 14 residues. Between the trimmed V and J ends, which lost 3 bases and 8 bases, there was a span of 15 bases. The CDR3, as DNA: TGTGCCACCAGTGATGGAGGGGGGGCCCCCGAAGCTTTCTTT. This sequence encodes CATSDGGGAPEAFF.

This sequence joins TRBV5-1 and TRBJ1-1; D unresolved. V was trimmed by 0 bases and J by 0 bases, leaving 9 bases between them. In germline, CDR1 is SGHRS, CDR2 YFSETQ. The CDR3 is made up of 15 amino acids. The CDR3 region has the DNA TGCGCCAGCAGCTTGGCCGTCAGGATGAACACTGAAGCTTTCTTT. It yields the protein CASSLAVRMNTEAFF.

This clone was seen only once. CDR3 protein: CASSSGLMAGELFF. The CDR3 DNA follows: TGTGCCAGCAGCTCGGGACTAATGGCCGGGGAGCTGTTTTTT. The chain is built from TRBV11-3 and TRBJ2-2, with TRBD2 identical over 7 bases. The CDR3 extends over 14 amino acids. Germline CDR1 is SGHNT and CDR2 is YENEEA. With 4 bases clipped from V and 6 bases from J, the junction kept 5 bases outside the gene matches.

J is TRBJ2-7 and V is TRBV5-1; 12 bases are a match to TRBD2. This CDR3 is built from 16 residues. Trimming removed 4 bases from V and 1 base from J; junction bases left unmatched: 6. Germline values: CDR1 SGHRS, CDR2 YFSETQ. The CDR3 nucleotides read TGCGCCAGCAGCGAGGCTAGCGGGAGGGTTTCCTACGAGCAGTACTTC. This translates into CASSEASGRVSYEQYF.

This chain uses TRBV30 with TRBJ2-7; 8 nucleotides match TRBD2. Germline V CDR1 and CDR2: GTSNPN, SVGIG (reference sequence). J gave up 3 bases and V 2 bases, and 9 bases lay outside the gene matches. The CDR3 sequence is 15 residues long. The DNA of the CDR3 is TGTGCCTGGAGTCCAAGGACTAGCCTAATCTACGAGCAGTACTTC. Translated: CAWSPRTSLIYEQYF.

The J gene is TRBJ2-5, the V gene TRBV4-3, with 10 bases fitting TRBD2. Germline V gives CDR1 LGHNA, CDR2 YSLEER. The CDR3 extends over 15 amino acids. With 4 bases clipped from V and 5 bases from J, the junction kept 7 bases outside the gene matches. The CDR3 reads CASSRDSGRRETQYF. The CDR3 DNA reads as TGCGCCAGCAGCCGAGATAGCGGGAGGCGGGAGACCCAGTACTTC.

The rearrangement joins TRBV5-1 to TRBJ2-1, with 13 bases fitting TRBD2. The trim removed 3 bases at V and 9 bases at J, leaving 3 bases unmatched. The germline CDR1 and CDR2 sequences are SGHRS and YFSETQ. The CDR3 is 14 residues long. The CDR3 region has the DNA TGCGCCAGCAGCTCCGGACTAGCGGGAGTTGAGCAGTTCTTC. Residues: CASSSGLAGVEQFF. The full variable domain, rest sourced from reference TRBV5-1 and TRBJ2-1, is KAGVTQTPRYLIKTRGQQVTLSCSPISGHRSVSWYQQTPGQGLQFLFEYFSETQRNKGNFPGRFSGRQFSNSRSEMNVSTLELGDSALYLCASSSGLAGVEQFFGPGTRLTVL.

J is TRBJ2-3 and V is TRBV4-2, with TRBD2 matching 12 bases. This CDR3 is built from 17 residues. The V gene end was trimmed by 4 bases and the J gene end by 3 bases; junction bases not matched to a gene: 8. Germline assignment: CDR1 LGHNA and CDR2 YNFKEQ. The CDR3 is CASSPGSTSGGTDTQYF. The DNA of the CDR3 is TGTGCCAGCAGCCCCGGTTCGACTAGCGGGGGAACAGATACGCAGTATTTT.

The chain recombines TRBV19 with TRBJ2-6; 10 nucleotides match TRBD1. V lost 5 bases and J lost 4; bases outside the gene matches: 8. This CDR3 is 17 amino acids long. Germline CDR1 LNHDA, CDR2 SQIVND (reference sequence). This CDR3 reads CASSAGTGVAGANVLTF. The CDR3 DNA follows: TGTGCCAGTAGTGCCGGGACAGGGGTTGCGGGGGCCAACGTCCTGACTTTC.

The gene calls are TRBV11-2 and TRBJ1-1; no reliable D call. V lost 5 bases and J lost 0, with 10 bases in between. CDR3 length: 14 residues. Germline V gene lookup returns CDR1 SGHAT and CDR2 FQNNGV. CDR3 region: CASSLTRVNTEAFF. The DNA for the CDR3 is TGTGCCAGCAGCCTGACCCGGGTGAACACTGAAGCTTTCTTT.

The gene calls are TRBV19 and TRBJ2-2; TRBD2 aligns across 12 bases. Trimming cost V 2 bases and J 6 bases; bases outside gene matches: 4. This CDR3 has 16 amino acids. Per germline, CDR1 LNHDA and CDR2 SQIVND (reference sequence). The CDR3 region is CASSISSGRASGELFF. As DNA, the CDR3 is TGTGCCAGTAGTATATCTAGCGGGAGGGCCTCCGGGGAGCTGTTTTTT.

The chain is built from TRBV30 and TRBJ1-5, with a possible D match to TRBD1 (6 bases). CDR3 size: 14 residues. The V gene lost 5 bases and the J gene lost 2 bases, with 13 bases spanning the gap. Germline loops: CDR1 GTSNPN, CDR2 SVGIG (reference sequence). The chain's CDR3 is CAWGKDSGNQPQHF. As DNA, the CDR3 is TGTGCCTGGGGGAAGGACAGCGGCAATCAGCCCCAGCATTTT.

The chain recombines TRBV10-3 with TRBJ1-6; 7 bases align to TRBD1. Germline assignment: CDR1 ENHRY and CDR2 SYGVKD. The CDR3 covers 16 residues. V trimming: 4 bases; J trimming: 2 bases; junction bases outside the gene matches: 5. The CDR3 bases are TGTGCCATCAGTGCCGAGGGGGCGACCTATAATTCACCCCTCCACTTT. Protein product: CAISAEGATYNSPLHF.

V gene TRBV18 combines with J gene TRBJ1-2, with 7 positions matching TRBD1. V dropped 0 bases and J dropped 0; count of bases not matched to a gene: 10. Germline V gives CDR1 KGHSH, CDR2 LQKENI. The CDR3 runs to 18 residues. CDR3 sequence reads: CASSPPLDRVGTNYGYTF. In DNA, the CDR3 is TGTGCCAGCTCACCACCGCTTGACAGGGTAGGGACTAACTATGGCTACACCTTC.

This chain links TRBV5-1 with TRBJ2-3; 7 nucleotides match TRBD2. The germline CDR1 and CDR2 sequences are SGHRS and YFSETQ. V lost 5 bases, J lost 4 bases, and 13 bases stayed unmatched. The CDR3 length is 16 residues. The CDR3 nucleotides are TGCGCCAGCAGACCCGCCTGGGGCGGGAGCGCAGATACGCAGTATTTT. It specifies CASRPAWGGSADTQYF.

The rearrangement links TRBV18 to TRBJ2-3; possible D gene TRBD2, 6 bases. Per germline, CDR1 KGHSH and CDR2 LQKENI. V was trimmed by 4 bases and J by 4 bases, leaving 12 bases between them. This CDR3 contains 14 residues. The CDR3 sequence is CASSRGDGADTQYF. Here the CDR3 DNA reads TGTGCCAGCTCACGCGGGGATGGGGCAGATACGCAGTATTTT.

The J gene is TRBJ1-5, the V gene TRBV28; 11 bases map to TRBD1. Trimming took 6 bases from V and 4 from J; bases not matched to a gene: 8. The CDR3 spans 16 residues. Germline loops: CDR1 MDHEN, CDR2 SYDVKM. CDR3 amino acids: CASSHWGQGENQPQHF. In DNA form, the CDR3 reads TGTGCCAGCAGCCACTGGGGACAGGGGGAAAATCAGCCCCAGCATTTT. Combining the CDR3 with reference TRBV28 and TRBJ1-5 gives the whole variable domain DVKVTQSSRYLVKRTGEKVFLECVQDMDHENMFWYRQDPGLGLRLIYFSYDVKMKEKGDIPEGYSVSREKKERFSLILESASTNQTSMYLCASSHWGQGENQPQHFGDGTRLSIL.

The V gene is TRBV24-1, the J gene TRBJ2-5; TRBD2 matches 12 bases. Unmatched junction bases numbered 13, after V lost 1 base and J lost 5 bases. The germline V gene has CDR1 KGHDR and CDR2 SFDVKD. The CDR3 length is 19 residues. DNA for the CDR3: TGTGCCACCAGTGATTTTGGTACTAGCGGGAGGCTAAGAGGGGAGACCCAGTACTTC. Protein product: CATSDFGTSGRLRGETQYF.

This clone turned up a few times. The J gene is TRBJ2-1, the V gene TRBV27, with unresolved D. V gave up 5 bases and J gave up 1 base, with 6 bases separating them. The length of the CDR3 is 13 residues. Germline lookup yields CDR1 MNHEY and CDR2 SMNVEV (reference sequence). Here the CDR3 reads CASSTRSYNEQFF. The CDR3 nucleotides read TGTGCCAGCAGTACCCGGTCCTACAATGAGCAGTTCTTC.

This rearrangement joins TRBV27 to TRBJ2-7, with D possibly TRBD1 on 6 matching bases. The germline V gene has CDR1 MNHEY and CDR2 SMNVEV (reference sequence). The CDR3 runs 15 residues. With 4 bases removed from V and 0 bases from J, the gap between germline ends came to 13 bases. The CDR3 DNA reads as TGTGCCAGCAGTTATGGGGGCTTGAGCTCCTACGAGCAGTACTTC. Protein: CASSYGGLSSYEQYF.

The chain uses TRBV5-1 and TRBJ2-3; TRBD1 is a possible D gene (6 bases). Deletions cut 2 bases from V and 5 bases from J, with 12 bases between. The CDR3 consists of 14 residues. CDR1 is SGHRS and CDR2 is YFSETQ in the germline V gene. This CDR3 reads CASSFHRERDTQYF. The CDR3 DNA follows: TGCGCCAGCAGCTTCCACAGGGAACGAGATACGCAGTATTTT. The whole variable domain, remainder taken from reference TRBV5-1 and TRBJ2-3, is KAGVTQTPRYLIKTRGQQVTLSCSPISGHRSVSWYQQTPGQGLQFLFEYFSETQRNKGNFPGRFSGRQFSNSRSEMNVSTLELGDSALYLCASSFHRERDTQYFGPGTRLTVL.

In this sample, this clone turned up once. J is TRBJ2-1 and V is TRBV7-6, with D perhaps matching TRBD2 (6 bases). Germline assignment: CDR1 SGHVS and CDR2 FNYEAQ. CDR3 length equals 15 residues. The V and J ends lost 2 bases and 6 bases respectively, with 14 bases between them. Here the CDR3 reads CASSLPLTRSNEQFF. The CDR3 region has the DNA TGTGCCAGCAGCTTACCCCTGACTAGGAGCAATGAGCAGTTCTTC.

The V and J genes are TRBV28 and TRBJ2-1; 9 bases line up with TRBD2. Germline V gene sequence: CDR1 MDHEN, CDR2 SYDVKM. The CDR3 loop spans 13 amino acids. The V segment lost 7 bases and the J segment 9 bases; nucleotides outside the gene matches: 7. The CDR3 here is CASTLAGRGEQFF. The CDR3 bases are TGTGCCAGCACCCTAGCGGGGCGCGGTGAGCAGTTCTTC.

This clone has a single count. J is TRBJ2-1 and V is TRBV3-1 (or the pseudogene TRBV3-2); TRBD2 aligns across 10 bases. CDR1 and CDR2 from the germline V gene are LGHDT and YNNKEL (reference sequence). Trimming at V came to 6 bases and at J to 2 bases, leaving 4 bases not matched to a gene. The CDR3 totals 15 residues. CDR3: CASRLGTSAYNEQFF. In DNA form, the CDR3 reads TGTGCCAGCAGACTCGGGACTAGCGCCTACAATGAGCAGTTCTTC.